Below, 25 T cell receptor beta chains from the same sample are listed, as sequenced in a study of T-cell memory formation after mild COVID-19. TCRdb called the 5' RACE reads again in MiXCR, with one record for every CDR3 protein. The data show just under 550,000 distinct CDR3 sequences, roughly 22% seen once. Specimen: PBMCs or a T cell subset sorted from them (not recorded which). All receptors come from an adult woman who had mild COVID-19 (a few samples of this study predate the infection). Cell type and time point are not known.

This chain links TRBV24-1 with TRBJ2-3; no definite D call. Trimming took off 7 bases at V and 6 bases at J, with 13 bases between the two ends. CDR1 KGHDR and CDR2 SFDVKD come from the germline V gene. The CDR3 loop spans 13 amino acids. As DNA, the CDR3 is TGTGCCACCAGGGACGGAGAGCTCGATACGCAGTATTTT. Amino acids: CATRDGELDTQYF.

The rearrangement uses TRBV6-2 or TRBV6-3 and TRBJ1-4; 8 bases align to TRBD1. The CDR3 spans 17 residues. CDR1 and CDR2 (germline): MNHEY, SVGEGT. The trim removed 4 bases at V and 0 bases at J, leaving 7 bases unmatched. The CDR3 loop reads CASSFPRDRSTNEKLFF. The DNA of the CDR3 is TGTGCCAGCAGTTTCCCACGGGACAGGTCAACTAATGAAAAACTGTTTTTT.

The chain couples TRBV30 to TRBJ1-5; D is undetermined. The CDR3 consists of 13 residues. Germline CDR1 is GTSNPN and CDR2 is SVGIG (reference sequence). V was cut by 5 bases and J by 4 bases, with 12 bases left in between. CDR3 in amino acids: CAWALEGNQPQHF. CDR3 bases: TGTGCCTGGGCGCTGGAGGGAAATCAGCCCCAGCATTTT. Full variable domain (outside the CDR3, taken from reference TRBV30 and TRBJ1-5): SQTIHQWPATLVQPVGSPLSLECTVEGTSNPNLYWYRQAAGRGLQLLFYSVGIGQISSEVPQNLSASRPQDRQFILSSKKLLLSDSGFYLCAWALEGNQPQHFGDGTRLSIL.

The gene calls are TRBV24-1 and TRBJ2-5; D is perhaps TRBD2 (6 bases). Deletions cut 2 bases from V and 10 bases from J, with 7 bases between. This CDR3 has 11 amino acids. The germline gives CDR1 KGHDR, CDR2 SFDVKD. The CDR3 coding sequence is TGTGCCACCAGTGATTGGACTATCCAGTACTTC. It codes for CATSDWTIQYF.

This clonotype was seen ten or more times. This chain connects TRBV12-3 or TRBV12-4 to TRBJ2-7; perhaps TRBD1 as D (8 bases). The CDR3 runs to 13 residues. The germline V and J ends were trimmed by 5 bases and 6 bases, with 14 bases remaining between them. CDR3 DNA: TGTGCCAGCAGTAACAGGGGGGGTGCCGAGCAGTACTTC. Its translation: CASSNRGGAEQYF.

This clonotype was detected only a few times. The CDR3 DNA is TGCGCCAGCAGCCAAGACCCGACAACCCAAGTCTCCTACGAGCAGTACTTC. As protein: CASSQDPTTQVSYEQYF. V gene TRBV4-3 combines with J gene TRBJ2-7; D not resolved. This CDR3 contains 17 residues. Germline CDR1 is LGHNA and CDR2 is YSLEER. Trimming left V 0 bases short and J 0 bases short, with 15 bases between.

V usage is TRBV5-1 and J usage is TRBJ2-3; no clear D gene. Germline CDR1 is SGHRS and CDR2 is YFSETQ. V gave up 4 bases and J gave up 4 bases, with 13 bases separating them. CDR3 size: 14 residues. As DNA, the CDR3 is TGCGCCAGCAGCGGATATGGGTTATCAGATACGCAGTATTTT. Translating it yields CASSGYGLSDTQYF.

The V and J genes are TRBV19 and TRBJ2-3, with 14 bases matching TRBD2. With V trimmed by 5 bases and J by 6 bases, 22 bases remained unmatched. The CDR3 is made up of 21 amino acids. Germline CDR1 reads LNHDA; CDR2 reads SQIVND (reference sequence). The CDR3 bases are TGTGCCAGTAGTCTCCGCCCCGGGACTAGCGGGAGTATCAGACGGTCGGATACGCAGTATTTT. The encoded protein is CASSLRPGTSGSIRRSDTQYF.

This clonotype was observed a few times. The chain combines TRBV12-3 or TRBV12-4 with TRBJ1-2; 9 nucleotides agree with TRBD1. Trimming took 3 bases from V and 7 from J; bases not matched to a gene: 12. The CDR3 contains 16 residues. As DNA, the CDR3 is TGTGCCAGCAGTTTGACCGTAGGACAGGGGATAGCTGGCTACACCTTC. It codes for CASSLTVGQGIAGYTF.

The chain links TRBV24-1 to TRBJ2-3; D is perhaps TRBD1 (5 bases). The germline CDR1 and CDR2 sequences are KGHDR and SFDVKD. This CDR3 has 17 residues. Trimming removed 0 bases at V and 0 bases at J, with 12 bases between. The CDR3 reads CATSDLRGYSSTDTQYF. The CDR3 DNA reads as TGTGCCACCAGTGATTTGAGGGGCTATTCTAGCACAGATACGCAGTATTTT.

A few counts support this clonotype. This chain joins TRBV5-1 and TRBJ2-5, with unresolved D. This CDR3 has 13 amino acids. Germline assignment: CDR1 SGHRS and CDR2 YFSETQ. Trimming pared 5 bases from V and 3 bases from J, leaving 11 bases between. CDR3 nucleotides: TGCGCCAGCAGAGGGTGGGTCGAAGAGACCCAGTACTTC. This translates into CASRGWVEETQYF.

The chain combines TRBV7-8 with TRBJ1-2; no reliable D call. The V gene's germline CDR1 is SGHVS and CDR2 FQNEAQ. The CDR3 contains 13 residues. Trimming removed 2 bases from V and 0 bases from J, with 4 bases in between. This chain's CDR3 is CASSLIANYGYTF. CDR3 nucleotide sequence: TGTGCCAGCAGCTTAATTGCTAACTATGGCTACACCTTC.

The chain couples TRBV29-1 to TRBJ2-3; D is unclear. Per germline, CDR1 SQVTM and CDR2 ANQGSEA. The CDR3 length is 14 residues. The V end was cut by 1 base, the J end by 0 bases, with 8 bases between. For the CDR3, the DNA is TGCAGCGTTGAAGGTGCCACTAGCACAGATACGCAGTATTTT. Its translation is CSVEGATSTDTQYF.

The rearrangement joins TRBV5-1 to TRBJ2-1, with TRBD2 identical over 9 bases. The trim removed 0 bases at V and 8 bases at J, leaving 15 bases unmatched. The CDR3 has 18 residues. Germline V gene sequence: CDR1 SGHRS, CDR2 YFSETQ. CDR3: CASSLARSGGTIGDEQFF. The CDR3 nucleotides are TGCGCCAGCAGCTTGGCCAGGAGCGGGGGGACTATTGGCGATGAGCAGTTCTTC.

The chain joins TRBV9 to TRBJ1-1, with D perhaps matching TRBD1 (6 bases). The CDR3 runs to 16 residues. CDR1 and CDR2 (germline): SGDLS, YYNGEE. The V end lost 0 bases, the J end lost 1 base, and 13 bases lay between the germline ends. CDR3 DNA sequence: TGTGCCAGCAGCGTAGAAACGGGGGCCCAGAACACTGAAGCTTTCTTT. Translation gives CASSVETGAQNTEAFF.

There are a few counts of this clonotype. This chain joins TRBV7-2 and TRBJ2-1; 13 bases are a match to TRBD2. The germline V gene has CDR1 SGHTA and CDR2 FQGNSA. Trimming at V came to 5 bases and at J to 10 bases, leaving 11 bases not matched to a gene. This CDR3 comprises 16 residues. The CDR3 DNA is TGTGCCAGCAGCCTGATCGGGGGACTAGCGGGAAGGGAGCAGTTCTTC. Translation: CASSLIGGLAGREQFF.

This clonotype appeared a few times. This rearrangement joins TRBV7-8 to TRBJ2-1, with no clear D. Germline CDR1 is SGHVS and CDR2 is FQNEAQ. Trimming removed 8 bases at V and 6 bases at J, with 20 bases between. This CDR3 has 15 amino acids. The CDR3 reads CASGELWSGSNEQFF. The DNA of the CDR3 is TGTGCCAGCGGCGAGCTGTGGTCGGGTAGCAATGAGCAGTTCTTC.

This clonotype was counted a few times. The chain combines TRBV4-3 with TRBJ2-3; TRBD1 agrees at 8 bases. The J segment lost 4 bases and the V segment lost 2 bases, leaving 5 bases of the junction unmatched. This CDR3 is 15 amino acids long. CDR1 and CDR2 (germline): LGHNA, YSLEER. The CDR3 is CASSQLDRAADTQYF. The CDR3 DNA follows: TGCGCCAGCAGCCAACTGGACAGGGCTGCAGATACGCAGTATTTT.

Only a few counts were recorded for this clonotype. The chain joins TRBV10-3 to TRBJ2-1; 10 bases align to TRBD2. V shed 3 bases, J shed 7 bases, and the junction held 9 bases outside the gene matches. CDR1 ENHRY and CDR2 SYGVKD come from the germline V gene. The CDR3 extends over 16 amino acids. CDR3 DNA sequence: TGTGCCATCAGTGACCCGGGCCTAGCGGGAGTTAATGAGCAGTTCTTC. Encoded protein: CAISDPGLAGVNEQFF.

This chain links TRBV12-3 or TRBV12-4 with TRBJ1-1, with 7 nucleotides matching TRBD1. There are 14 residues in the CDR3. V dropped 5 bases and J dropped 1; count of bases not matched to a gene: 4. The CDR3 bases are TGTGCCAGCAGTGGCAGGGGGACGAACACTGAAGCTTTCTTT. Its protein product is CASSGRGTNTEAFF.

The chain recombines TRBV5-1 with TRBJ2-5; 7 bases agree with TRBD2. Germline V gene data show CDR1 as SGHRS and CDR2 as YFSETQ. Trimming removed 6 bases from V and 5 bases from J; junction bases left unmatched: 10. This CDR3 region has 14 residues. CDR3 DNA sequence: TGCGCCAGCAAGCAGGTTGCGGGGGTGGAGACCCAGTACTTC. Encoded protein: CASKQVAGVETQYF. Filled out from reference TRBV5-1 and TRBJ2-5, the complete variable domain reads KAGVTQTPRYLIKTRGQQVTLSCSPISGHRSVSWYQQTPGQGLQFLFEYFSETQRNKGNFPGRFSGRQFSNSRSEMNVSTLELGDSALYLCASKQVAGVETQYFGPGTRLLVL.

V usage is TRBV15 and J usage is TRBJ1-6, with D maybe TRBD1 (5 bases). The CDR3 contains 14 residues. Germline CDR1 reads LNHNV; CDR2 reads YYDKDF (reference sequence). V was shortened by 0 bases and J by 11 bases, with 11 bases between the two germline ends. For the CDR3, the DNA is TGTGCCACCAGCAGAGATTTTCAGGGAGCACCCCTCCACTTT. It codes for CATSRDFQGAPLHF.

This clonotype appeared a few times. The rearrangement links TRBV20-1 to TRBJ2-3; a weak D match, TRBD2 (5 bases). CDR1 and CDR2 from the germline V gene are DFQATT and SNEGSKA (reference sequence). The CDR3 is made up of 17 amino acids. The V gene lost 3 bases and the J gene lost 3 bases, with 22 bases spanning the gap. This chain's CDR3 is CSARRALSSVGTDTQYF. CDR3 sequence (DNA): TGCAGTGCTAGGAGGGCTCTGAGTTCCGTCGGGACAGATACGCAGTATTTT.

CDR3 loop: CASSPMGQYNEQFF. DNA of the CDR3: TGTGCCAGCAGTCCCATGGGACAGTACAATGAGCAGTTCTTC. V is TRBV27 and J is TRBJ2-1, with TRBD1 matching over 7 bases. CDR3 length: 14 amino acids. Trimming took 5 bases from V and 4 from J; bases not matched to a gene: 5. CDR1 and CDR2 (germline): MNHEY, SMNVEV (reference sequence).

This clonotype was detected only a few times. CDR3 protein: CASSWAAGTGYHEQYF. CDR3 bases: TGTGCCAGTAGTTGGGCCGCGGGGACAGGGTACCACGAGCAGTACTTC. This chain links TRBV19 with TRBJ2-7, with 9 bases fitting TRBD1. The CDR3 covers 16 residues. From germline, CDR1 is LNHDA and CDR2 SQIVND (reference sequence). With V trimmed by 5 bases and J by 5 bases, 13 bases remained unmatched.